The 23 T cell receptor beta chains presented below share a single source sample, sequenced in a study of Graves' ophthalmopathy and Graves' hyperthyroidism. The study amplified TCR beta CDR3 regions using RNA transcripts. Second-round multiplex PCR came after first-round RT-PCR with HTBI primers. TCRdb analysed the multiplex PCR reads with MiXCR anew, one entry per CDR3 protein. The sample records around 1,200,000 distinct CDR3 sequences, about 40% being singletons. The specimen was peripheral blood or thyroid tissue (not recorded which). The receptors shown here come from an adult man with Graves' hyperthyroidism.

At least ten counts were recorded for this clonotype. The chain employs TRBV6-5 and TRBJ2-7, with D perhaps matching TRBD1 or TRBD2 (5 bases each). Trimming pared 4 bases from V and 6 bases from J, leaving 13 bases between. Germline CDR1 is MNHEY and CDR2 is SVGAGI. The CDR3 loop spans 13 amino acids. CDR3 in amino acids: CASSSAVGGEQYF. The CDR3 DNA sequence: TGTGCCAGCAGTTCCGCCGTTGGGGGCGAGCAGTACTTC.

At least ten counts were recorded for this clonotype. The chain uses TRBV5-5 and TRBJ1-1, with 7 bases aligning to TRBD1. The CDR3 is 13 amino acids. The V gene's germline CDR1 is SGHKS and CDR2 YYEKEE (reference sequence). V trimming: 3 bases; J trimming: 3 bases; junction bases outside the gene matches: 2. The CDR3 loop reads CASSWQGDTEAFF. In nucleotides, the CDR3 is TGTGCCAGCAGCTGGCAGGGGGACACTGAAGCTTTCTTT.

The V and J genes are TRBV28 and TRBJ1-2; D is perhaps TRBD1 (6 bases). Trimming took off 2 bases at V and 3 bases at J, with 19 bases between the two ends. CDR1 is MDHEN and CDR2 is SYDVKM in the germline V gene. This CDR3 contains 17 residues. CDR3 in DNA: TGTGCCAGCAGTTTACGAGCAGGGGCAGGGACGGACTATGGCTACACCTTC. Protein: CASSLRAGAGTDYGYTF.

This clonotype has ten or more counts. The chain combines TRBV19 with TRBJ1-5; possible D gene TRBD1, 5 bases. Germline V gene lookup returns CDR1 LNHDA and CDR2 SQIVND (reference sequence). The CDR3 is made up of 12 amino acids. V lost 8 bases and J 1 base, leaving 6 bases between the germline ends. The CDR3 DNA follows: TGTGCCAGTTGGGGGAGCAATCAGCCCCAGCATTTT. It translates to CASWGSNQPQHF.

Only a few counts were recorded for this clonotype. The gene calls are TRBV4-1 and TRBJ2-7, with 11 nucleotides matching TRBD1. Germline CDR1 reads MGHRA; CDR2 reads YSYEKL. The trim removed 0 bases at V and 6 bases at J, leaving 4 bases unmatched. There are 15 residues in the CDR3. The CDR3 loop is CASSQEGTGGFEQYF. The CDR3 nucleotides read TGCGCCAGCAGCCAAGAGGGGACAGGGGGTTTCGAGCAGTACTTC.

The chain recombines TRBV20-1 with TRBJ2-2, with D perhaps matching TRBD2 (5 bases). CDR3 length: 14 amino acids. CDR1 and CDR2 from the germline V gene are DFQATT and SNEGSKA (reference sequence). V was pared by 6 bases and J by 9 bases, with 20 bases between. The chain's CDR3 is CSARRVGVTRELFF. In nucleotides, the CDR3 is TGCAGTGCCCGGCGGGTGGGTGTCACGCGGGAGCTGTTTTTT.

The gene calls are TRBV10-3 and TRBJ2-7; a weak D match, TRBD2 (6 bases). CDR1 is ENHRY, CDR2 SYGVKD, per germline. The CDR3 has 15 residues. V was clipped by 2 bases and J by 0 bases, with 11 bases between them. The CDR3 here is CAISEGLPPSYEQYF. DNA of the CDR3: TGTGCCATCAGTGAGGGACTACCGCCCTCCTACGAGCAGTACTTC.

V gene TRBV4-1 combines with J gene TRBJ2-7, with D possibly TRBD2 on 5 matching bases. The CDR3 spans 14 residues. Deletions cut 0 bases from V and 5 bases from J, with 11 bases between. CDR1 and CDR2 (germline): MGHRA, YSYEKL. The DNA for the CDR3 is TGCGCCAGCAGCCAAGACCGCAGTAGCGACGAGCAGTACTTC. Its translation: CASSQDRSSDEQYF.

The rearrangement links TRBV10-3 to TRBJ2-7, with 10 bases lining up with TRBD1. CDR1 is ENHRY, CDR2 SYGVKD, per germline. The CDR3 runs to 15 residues. V was pared by 8 bases and J by 3 bases, with 10 bases of the junction left unmatched. This CDR3 reads CAILGGTGDYYEQYF. As DNA, the CDR3 is TGTGCCATCCTTGGGGGGACAGGGGACTACTACGAGCAGTACTTC.

V gene TRBV10-3 combines with J gene TRBJ1-5, with 7 positions matching TRBD1. After removal of 10 bases from V and 11 bases from J, the junction contained 20 bases not matched to a gene. This CDR3 contains 15 residues. Germline values: CDR1 ENHRY, CDR2 SYGVKD. The CDR3 sequence: CASRTEGAGRQSQHF. CDR3 coding DNA: TGTGCCAGCAGAACAGAGGGGGCGGGGAGACAGTCCCAGCATTTT.

There are many counts of this clonotype. This chain uses TRBV7-9 with TRBJ1-1; 8 bases are a match to TRBD1. Germline trimming cut 5 bases from V and 1 base from J; bases unmatched to any gene: 6. Germline V lookup: CDR1 SEHNR, CDR2 FQNEAQ (reference sequence). The CDR3 consists of 15 residues. As DNA, the CDR3 is TGTGCCAGCAGCCCGGACAGGGCGAGGAACACTGAAGCTTTCTTT. Its translation is CASSPDRARNTEAFF. Combining the CDR3 with reference TRBV7-9 and TRBJ1-1 gives the whole variable domain DTGVSQNPRHKITKRGQNVTFRCDPISEHNRLYWYRQTLGQGPEFLTYFQNEAQLEKSRLLSDRFSAERPKGSFSTLEIQRTEQGDSAMYLCASSPDRARNTEAFFGQGTRLTVV.

The rearrangement links TRBV10-1 to TRBJ1-5, with 10 bases aligning to TRBD1. The germline gives CDR1 WNHNN, CDR2 SYGVQD (reference sequence). The CDR3 runs to 16 residues. Germline trimming cut 6 bases from V and 3 bases from J; bases unmatched to any gene: 8. The CDR3 spells CASSAAGTGVNQPQHF. The CDR3 nucleotides read TGCGCCAGCAGCGCCGCGGGGACAGGGGTCAATCAGCCCCAGCATTTT.

Many counts were recorded for this clonotype. The V call is TRBV25-1, the J call TRBJ1-6; D perhaps matches TRBD1 (5 bases). This CDR3 comprises 17 residues. Germline-derived CDR1 and CDR2 are MGHDK and SYGVNS. The V gene lost 5 bases and the J gene lost 7 bases, with 21 bases spanning the gap. CDR3 protein: CASSPSTAAWGNSPLHF. For the CDR3, the DNA is TGTGCCAGCAGTCCCTCGACAGCGGCCTGGGGAAATTCACCCCTCCACTTT.

In its sample, this clonotype was seen a few times. The chain is built from TRBV11-2 and TRBJ2-6; weak D call: TRBD1 (6 bases). V was shortened by 5 bases and J by 0 bases, with 17 bases between the two germline ends. The CDR3 spans 18 residues. Per the germline V gene, CDR1 is SGHAT and CDR2 is FQNNGV. For the CDR3, the DNA is TGTGCCAGCAGCCCCAGCCCTAGACAGGACTCTGGGGCCAACGTCCTGACTTTC. It specifies CASSPSPRQDSGANVLTF.

In the case of this clonotype: A read error may explain this, as a much larger clone is one base away. The CDR3 protein is CSAIDPGLLYGYTF. DNA for the CDR3: TGCAGTGCTATAGATCCGGGACTCCTCTATGGCTACACCTTC. The chain employs TRBV20-1 and TRBJ1-2, with a possible D match to TRBD1 (5 bases). This CDR3 contains 14 residues. Germline assignment: CDR1 DFQATT and CDR2 SNEGSKA (reference sequence). Trimming cost V 4 bases and J 4 bases, with 16 bases left between them.

The chain has TRBV9 and TRBJ2-5; D is possibly TRBD1 or TRBD2 (5 bases each). CDR3 length: 15 amino acids. Trimming cost V 4 bases and J 5 bases, with 18 bases left between them. Germline CDR1 SGDLS, CDR2 YYNGEE. CDR3: CASSQEFGAYETQYF. DNA for the CDR3: TGTGCCAGCAGCCAAGAGTTCGGGGCCTACGAGACCCAGTACTTC.

The chain links TRBV12-3 or TRBV12-4 to TRBJ1-1, with D perhaps matching TRBD1 (5 bases). The CDR3 runs to 13 residues. The germline V and J ends were trimmed by 6 bases and 4 bases, with 12 bases remaining between them. CDR3 amino acids: CASSNGDRTEAFF. As DNA, the CDR3 is TGTGCCAGCAGCAACGGGGACCGCACTGAAGCTTTCTTT.

The rearrangement uses TRBV10-3 and TRBJ1-5, with D perhaps matching TRBD1 (5 bases). The CDR3 sequence is 16 residues long. The V end was cut by 10 bases, the J end by 1 base, with 20 bases between. Germline assignment: CDR1 ENHRY and CDR2 SYGVKD. CDR3 nucleotides: TGTGCCAGCAGGCGGGGGGAGGCCCCGAGCAATCAGCCCCAGCATTTT. Translated: CASRRGEAPSNQPQHF.

As DNA, the CDR3 is TGCAGCGCAGCAGGGGGCGATGAGAACACTGAAGCTTTCTTT. It translates to CSAAGGDENTEAFF. The chain uses TRBV29-1 and TRBJ1-1; 8 bases agree with TRBD1. Trimming took 7 bases from V and 1 from J; bases not matched to a gene: 8. The CDR3 totals 14 residues. CDR1 is SQVTM and CDR2 is ANQGSEA in the germline V gene.

The chain has TRBV6-2 or TRBV6-3 and TRBJ2-2, with TRBD1 identical over 8 bases. Germline V CDR1 and CDR2: MNHEY, SVGEGT. This CDR3 is 15 amino acids long. Trimming cost V 5 bases and J 6 bases; bases outside gene matches: 8. The CDR3 loop is CASSRDRGSAGELFF. The DNA of the CDR3 is TGTGCCAGCAGTCGTGACAGGGGATCCGCCGGGGAGCTGTTTTTT.

A note on this clonotype: Possible read error: a much larger clone is one base away. The V call is TRBV10-3, the J call TRBJ2-5; 7 nucleotides match TRBD2. Germline V lookup: CDR1 ENHRY, CDR2 SYGVKD. The V and J ends lost 6 bases and 4 bases, in that order; junction bases with no gene match: 8. This CDR3 has 14 amino acids. This CDR3 is CAISPGLEGETQYF. The CDR3 DNA reads TGTGCCATCAGCCCCGGACTAGAAGGAGAGACCCAGTACTTC.

As concerns this clonotype: Since no conserved phenylalanine or tryptophan closes the CDR3, a read error is the likely cause. The DNA is omitted, as the CDR3 cannot be located on it reliably, and the CDR3 follows TCRdb's listing. The chain has TRBV15 and TRBJ1-1. In germline, CDR1 is LNHNV, CDR2 YYDKDF (reference sequence). The CDR3 has 8 amino acids, counting both end residues. The CDR3: CATSRVGA.

This clonotype was detected ten times or more. This chain joins TRBV7-8 and TRBJ1-5, with 7 bases lining up with TRBD1. The J segment lost 4 bases and the V segment lost 4 bases, leaving 4 bases of the junction unmatched. The CDR3 extends over 14 amino acids. Germline V CDR1 and CDR2: SGHVS, FQNEAQ. CDR3 bases: TGTGCCAGCAGCTCACAGGGGTGGAATCAGCCCCAGCATTTT. Its translation is CASSSQGWNQPQHF.